This TCR beta chain was found in a study of cytomegalovirus exposure and HLA in healthy donors. The donors were members of the validation cohort comprising over a hundred subjects, separate from the roughly 670-subject first cohort. The method was immunoSEQ multiplex PCR; TCRdb's version includes in-frame clones alone and lacks a portion of them. The table records over 35,000 clones, approximately 95% of them present only once. About this clone itself: The antigen is not known.

The CDR3 is made up of 16 amino acids. Germline V gene sequence: CDR1 LGHNA, CDR2 YNFKEQ. V was clipped by 0 bases and J by 5 bases; unmatched bases: 8. Study-level results: Both high specificity and high sensitivity reportedly marked the classifier's diagnosis of cytomegalovirus status. Among TCR beta chains, those listed as cytomegalovirus-associated numbered fewer than 200. The finding came from a later analysis; first-cohort TCR clusters tended to co-occur in the 90 to 150 validation repertoires.

The sample comprised PBMCs. This chain links TRBV4-2 with TRBJ2-5; TRBD1 aligns across 8 bases. The clonotype comes from a man younger than 35 in good health and CMV-seronegative. CDR3: CASSQDDQGAGETQYF. CDR3 nucleotides: TGTGCCAGCAGCCAAGATGATCAGGGGGCAGGGGAGACCCAGTACTTC.